The clone carrying this TCR beta chain was recorded only once. Its antigen is not identified. With 60 Vbeta and 13 Jbeta primers, the PCR was carried out. The assay was immunoSEQ multiplex PCR, and TCRdb's table has in-frame clones only and misses some. The sample lists around 150,000 clones; 65% to 85% were seen once. The source of the sample is a study of cytomegalovirus exposure and HLA in healthy donors. The wider study: In a previous analysis, about 100 million unique TCR beta sequences were found from 150 million to 200 million T cells. Study outcomes and limitations: It was shown in a later analysis that HLA-associated TCR beta chains were more clonally expanded than other, equally common chains. Earlier analysis yielded a pattern in which most TCR beta V segments were productive about 90% or about 30% of the time.

Trimming cost V 8 bases and J 6 bases, with 14 bases left between them. CDR3 size: 13 residues. Germline CDR1 reads MNHEY; CDR2 reads SVGAGI. This clonotype was sampled from a male donor in good health and CMV-seropositive. The rearrangement joins TRBV6-5 to TRBJ1-5, with D possibly TRBD1 on 6 matching bases. Sequencing was performed on PBMCs. The CDR3 protein is CASGSRGGQPQHF. Here the CDR3 DNA reads TGTGCCAGCGGATCTAGGGGGGGTCAGCCCCAGCATTTT.